Sequencing of this TCR beta chain was carried out in a study of cytotoxic CD8 clonotypes in ibrutinib-treated CLL. Study observations and caveats: Clonotypes that were public were uncommon, and they contracted or stayed stable on treatment. Sustained-remission and progressing patients' sampling times differed.

On this clone itself: Its antigen is not known.

The data were produced by immunoSEQ multiplex PCR, yet TCRdb's version contains in-frame clones alone and is incomplete. Here the sample spans more than 300,000 clones, roughly 80% being singletons. Germline V gives CDR1 SGDLS, CDR2 YYNGEE. V lost 0 bases, J lost 8 bases, and 8 bases lay in between. This CDR3 is built from 12 residues. The clonotype was recovered from a human donor with chronic lymphocytic leukemia. Source: PBMCs, taken before ibrutinib treatment. The chain links TRBV9 to TRBJ1-1; maybe TRBD1 (5 bases). CDR3 sequence: CASSVGRGEAFF. DNA for the CDR3: TGTGCCAGCAGCGTAGGTCGGGGCGAAGCTTTCTTT.